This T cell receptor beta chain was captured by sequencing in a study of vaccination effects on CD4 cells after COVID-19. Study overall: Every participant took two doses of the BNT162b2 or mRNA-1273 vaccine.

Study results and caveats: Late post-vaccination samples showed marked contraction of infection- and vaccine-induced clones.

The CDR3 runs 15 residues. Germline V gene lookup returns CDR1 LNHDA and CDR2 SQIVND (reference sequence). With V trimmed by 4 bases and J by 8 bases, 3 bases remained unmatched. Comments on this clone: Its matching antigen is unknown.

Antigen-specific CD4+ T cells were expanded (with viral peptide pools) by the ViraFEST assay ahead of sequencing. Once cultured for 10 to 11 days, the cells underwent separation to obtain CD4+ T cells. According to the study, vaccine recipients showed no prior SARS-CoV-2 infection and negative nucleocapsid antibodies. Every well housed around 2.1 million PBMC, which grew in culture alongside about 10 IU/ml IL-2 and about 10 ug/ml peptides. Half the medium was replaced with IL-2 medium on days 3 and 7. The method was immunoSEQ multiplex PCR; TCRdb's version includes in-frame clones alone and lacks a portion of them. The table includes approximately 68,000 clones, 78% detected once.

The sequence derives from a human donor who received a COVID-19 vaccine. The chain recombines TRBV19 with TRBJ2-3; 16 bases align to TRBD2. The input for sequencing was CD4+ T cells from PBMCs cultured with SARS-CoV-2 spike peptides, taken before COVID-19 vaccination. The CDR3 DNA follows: TGTGCCAGTAGTAGGGGACTAGCGGGGGGGAGTACGCAGTATTTT. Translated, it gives CASSRGLAGGSTQYF.